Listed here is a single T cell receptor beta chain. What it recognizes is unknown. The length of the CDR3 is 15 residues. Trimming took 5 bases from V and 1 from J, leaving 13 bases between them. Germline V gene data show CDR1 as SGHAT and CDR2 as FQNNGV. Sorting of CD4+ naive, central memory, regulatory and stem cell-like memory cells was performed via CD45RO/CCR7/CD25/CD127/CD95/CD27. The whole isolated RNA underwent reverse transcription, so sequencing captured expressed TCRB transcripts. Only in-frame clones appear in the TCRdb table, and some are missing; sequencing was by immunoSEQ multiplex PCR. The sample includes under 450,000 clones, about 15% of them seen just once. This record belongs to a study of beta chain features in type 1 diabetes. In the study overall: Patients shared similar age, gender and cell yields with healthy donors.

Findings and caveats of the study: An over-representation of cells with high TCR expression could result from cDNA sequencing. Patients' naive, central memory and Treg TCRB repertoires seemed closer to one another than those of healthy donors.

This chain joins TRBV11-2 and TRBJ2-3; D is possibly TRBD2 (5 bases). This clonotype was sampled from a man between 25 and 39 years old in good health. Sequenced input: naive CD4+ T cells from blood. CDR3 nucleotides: TGTGCCAGCAGCCCTGGGGAGTTGGGCACAGATACGCAGTATTTT. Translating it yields CASSPGELGTDTQYF.